The 18 T cell receptor beta chains below were found in one sample sequenced in a study of blood T cells in healthy people across ages (dated by TCRdb to the mid-2010s). Library prep was done by 5' RACE. TCRdb names Illumina HiSeq 2500 as the instrument used. A second PCR of roughly 7 to 12 cycles was run with a J-beta primer mix and a sample-barcoded 5' primer. TCRdb cleaned the public reads at Q25 with fastp, built clones with MiXCR and kept in-frame beta chains. Every distinct CDR3 protein forms one entry, paired with its most common genes and DNA. Recorded for this sample are under 1,000,000 distinct CDR3 sequences; about 47% of them occurred a single time. Around 18% of the sample belongs to the ten largest clones. The sequenced material came from blood. These receptors originate from an older man in good health.

The chain carries TRBV7-9 and TRBJ2-7, with D possibly matching TRBD2 (7 bases). V lost 5 bases to trimming and J lost 7 bases, with 18 bases between them. The CDR3 runs 14 residues. Germline CDR1 is SEHNR and CDR2 is FQNEAQ (reference sequence). In nucleotides, the CDR3 is TGTGCCAGCAGCGAAGAGGGGGGGTACAATGAGCAGTACTTC. Protein product: CASSEEGGYNEQYF.

The rearrangement uses TRBV28 and TRBJ2-1; 9 nucleotides agree with TRBD1. V lost 8 bases to trimming and J lost 8 bases; unmatched junction nucleotides: 13. CDR3 length: 15 residues. Germline V gives CDR1 MDHEN, CDR2 SYDVKM. CDR3 amino acids: CASLEGGQGGHEQFF. The CDR3, as DNA: TGTGCCAGCCTAGAGGGGGGACAGGGTGGCCATGAGCAGTTCTTC. Supplemented by reference TRBV28 and TRBJ2-1, the full variable domain reads DVKVTQSSRYLVKRTGEKVFLECVQDMDHENMFWYRQDPGLGLRLIYFSYDVKMKEKGDIPEGYSVSREKKERFSLILESASTNQTSMYLCASLEGGQGGHEQFFGPGTRLTVL.

V usage is TRBV3-1 and J usage is TRBJ2-4, with TRBD2 matching 9 bases. V shed 0 bases and J 13 bases; nucleotides not matched to a gene: 7. The CDR3 sequence is 14 residues long. Germline CDR1 LGHDT, CDR2 YNNKEL (reference sequence). The DNA of the CDR3 is TGTGCCAGCAGCCAAGAGCGGACTAGCGCCGCGCAGTACTTC. Translated: CASSQERTSAAQYF.

The gene calls are TRBV7-2 and TRBJ2-3; 13 bases align to TRBD2. Per germline, CDR1 SGHTA and CDR2 FQGNSA. V dropped 3 bases and J dropped 4; count of bases not matched to a gene: 7. This CDR3 comprises 17 residues. The CDR3, as DNA: TGTGCCAGCAGCTTGAGGACTAGCGGGAGTTTCGCAGATACGCAGTATTTT. This encodes CASSLRTSGSFADTQYF.

Comments on this clonotype: The junction does not match germline at one end; this may be a read error. The rearrangement joins TRBV29-1 to TRBJ2-7; TRBD1 matches at 9 bases. CDR3 length: 15 residues. Germline CDR1 reads SQVTM; CDR2 reads ANQGSEA. DNA for the CDR3: TGCAGCGCTGAAGCCGGACAGGGGAAAACCTACGAGCAGTACTTC. Amino acid sequence: CSAEAGQGKTYEQYF.

This clonotype occurred many times. The CDR3 loop reads CASRYRDDYGYTF. The CDR3 DNA follows: TGTGCCAGCAGATATCGGGATGACTATGGCTACACCTTC. The chain links TRBV27 to TRBJ1-2, with unresolved D. This CDR3 has 13 residues. The germline V gene encodes CDR1 MNHEY and CDR2 SMNVEV (reference sequence). The V gene lost 6 bases and the J gene lost 3 bases, with 11 bases spanning the gap.

This clonotype was observed at least ten times. V and J are TRBV29-1 and TRBJ2-7, with 10 bases that match TRBD2. The V gene's germline CDR1 is SQVTM and CDR2 ANQGSEA. The CDR3 runs 15 residues. V shed 6 bases and J 4 bases; nucleotides not matched to a gene: 12. The chain's CDR3 is CSVTTAGGPVYEQYF. CDR3 in DNA: TGCAGCGTCACAACAGCGGGAGGGCCGGTTTACGAGCAGTACTTC.

V is TRBV6-2 or TRBV6-3 and J is TRBJ1-5, with no clear D. Trimming cost V 5 bases and J 0 bases, with 11 bases left between them. The CDR3 extends over 15 amino acids. Germline CDR1 MNHEY, CDR2 SVGEGT. CDR3 sequence reads: CASSKHRDSNQPQHF. The CDR3 nucleotides read TGTGCCAGCAGTAAACACAGAGATAGCAATCAGCCCCAGCATTTT.

The chain employs TRBV24-1 and TRBJ2-3; TRBD2 aligns across 10 bases. Germline V gives CDR1 KGHDR, CDR2 SFDVKD. After removal of 7 bases from V and 2 bases from J, the junction contained 5 bases not matched to a gene. The CDR3 spans 15 residues. In nucleotides, the CDR3 is TGTGCCACCAGCTTAGCGGGAGGCTACACAGATACGCAGTATTTT. It specifies CATSLAGGYTDTQYF.

The J gene is TRBJ2-1, the V gene TRBV9, with D perhaps matching TRBD2 (6 bases). The CDR3 sequence is 16 residues long. CDR1 is SGDLS and CDR2 is YYNGEE in the germline V gene. V lost 0 bases to trimming and J lost 7 bases, with 17 bases between them. The CDR3 loop is CASSVVGTGARNEQFF. In DNA, the CDR3 is TGTGCCAGCAGCGTAGTCGGAACGGGAGCCAGGAATGAGCAGTTCTTC.

CDR3 sequence: CASSLTGTLGELFF. The DNA for the CDR3 is TGTGCCAGCAGCTTAACAGGCACGCTCGGGGAGCTGTTTTTT. The chain joins TRBV7-3 to TRBJ2-2, with unresolved D. Per germline, CDR1 SGHTA and CDR2 FQGTGA. Trimming removed 0 bases from V and 7 bases from J, with 9 bases in between. The CDR3 is 14 amino acids.

V and J are TRBV20-1 and TRBJ1-5; 7 bases agree with TRBD1. Trimming cost V 6 bases and J 3 bases; bases outside gene matches: 11. Germline V gene lookup returns CDR1 DFQATT and CDR2 SNEGSKA (reference sequence). The CDR3 extends over 15 amino acids. In DNA, the CDR3 is TGCAGTGCCGTCAAAGGACAGGTCTACAATCAGCCCCAGCATTTT. This translates into CSAVKGQVYNQPQHF.

The V gene is TRBV29-1, the J gene TRBJ2-3; no reliable D call. The CDR3 has 14 residues. V lost 3 bases and J lost 3, with 13 bases in between. Germline V CDR1 and CDR2: SQVTM, ANQGSEA. CDR3 DNA sequence: TGCAGCGTTGACCTTCGGGTAGGAACAGATACGCAGTATTTT. This sequence encodes CSVDLRVGTDTQYF.

The CDR3 loop is CASSLVGSGSSETQYF. The CDR3 DNA follows: TGTGCCAGCAGCTTAGTTGGTAGCGGGAGTTCTGAGACCCAGTACTTC. The rearrangement links TRBV7-2 to TRBJ2-5, with 9 positions matching TRBD2. Germline assignment: CDR1 SGHTA and CDR2 FQGNSA. The CDR3 extends over 16 amino acids. V was clipped by 1 base and J by 5 bases; unmatched bases: 8.

The chain employs TRBV10-3 and TRBJ1-6; D gene unclear. This CDR3 region has 15 residues. V lost 7 bases and J lost 5, with 15 bases in between. Germline CDR1 and CDR2: ENHRY and SYGVKD. The CDR3 bases are TGTGCCATCAAGGGAGCCAGCGAACATAATTCACCCCTCCACTTT. Encoded protein: CAIKGASEHNSPLHF.

The chain uses TRBV11-2 and TRBJ2-2; 7 bases align to TRBD1. V trimming: 3 bases; J trimming: 6 bases; junction bases outside the gene matches: 13. This CDR3 is 17 amino acids long. CDR1 is SGHAT, CDR2 FQNNGV, per germline. This CDR3 is CASSFPPRGRGSGELFF. The CDR3 DNA reads as TGTGCCAGCAGCTTCCCCCCCAGGGGCAGGGGGTCCGGGGAGCTGTTTTTT. Combining the CDR3 with reference TRBV11-2 and TRBJ2-2 gives the whole variable domain EAGVAQSPRYKIIEKRQSVAFWCNPISGHATLYWYQQILGQGPKLLIQFQNNGVVDDSQLPKDRFSAERLKGVDSTLKIQPAKLEDSAVYLCASSFPPRGRGSGELFFGEGSRLTVL.

Regarding this clonotype: An end of the junction does not agree with germline; a read error may underlie this. The V and J genes are TRBV5-1 and TRBJ2-1; D not resolved. From germline, CDR1 is SGHRS and CDR2 YFSETQ. The CDR3 is 14 residues long. CDR3 residues: CAGSPDGRYNEQFF. DNA for the CDR3: TGCGCCGGCAGCCCGGACGGCCGCTACAATGAGCAGTTCTTC.

This chain links TRBV29-1 with TRBJ2-7; a weak D match, TRBD2 (6 bases). The CDR3 contains 13 residues. The V gene lost 5 bases and the J gene lost 3 bases, with 14 bases spanning the gap. From germline, CDR1 is SQVTM and CDR2 ANQGSEA. CDR3 amino acids: CSVSRGANYEQYF. CDR3 coding DNA: TGCAGCGTTTCACGCGGGGCGAACTACGAGCAGTACTTC.